These 5 T cell receptor beta chains originate from one sample sequenced in a study of blood T cell repertoires in COVID-19. Generated by immunoSEQ multiplex PCR, the TCRdb table keeps only in-frame clones and is missing some. The sample carries some 180,000 clones, around 80% recorded once. Specimen: peripheral blood. These receptors all stem from a human donor in a cohort sampled during active COVID-19.

This clone was seen a single time. The rearrangement uses TRBV10-3 and TRBJ2-1, with 13 bases aligning to TRBD2. This CDR3 has 18 amino acids. Germline values: CDR1 ENHRY, CDR2 SYGVKD. Unmatched junction bases numbered 11, after V lost 2 bases and J lost 7 bases. CDR3: CAISEPKGLAGFRNEQFF. Here the CDR3 DNA reads TGTGCCATCAGTGAGCCTAAGGGACTAGCGGGGTTCAGGAATGAGCAGTTCTTC.

V and J are TRBV9 and TRBJ2-2, with a weak D call TRBD2 (6 bases). CDR1 is SGDLS and CDR2 is YYNGEE in the germline V gene. Trimming pared 4 bases from V and 1 base from J, leaving 11 bases between. The CDR3 length is 15 residues. The CDR3 loop reads CASSLGDWNTGELFF. The CDR3 coding sequence is TGTGCCAGCAGCCTTGGGGACTGGAACACCGGGGAGCTGTTTTTT.

The rearrangement joins TRBV5-1 to TRBJ1-2; possible D gene TRBD1, 5 bases. Germline-derived CDR1 and CDR2 are SGHRS and YFSETQ. The CDR3 totals 13 residues. Between the trimmed V and J ends, which lost 4 bases and 1 base, there was a span of 8 bases. The CDR3 reads CASSPDINYGYTF. In nucleotides, the CDR3 is TGCGCCAGCAGCCCGGACATTAACTATGGCTACACCTTC.

V usage is TRBV12-3 or TRBV12-4 and J usage is TRBJ1-2; a weak D match, TRBD1 (5 bases). The CDR3 covers 13 residues. Trimming took 3 bases from V and 5 from J, leaving 10 bases between them. CDR3 sequence (DNA): TGTGCCAGCAGTTTGCAGGGAGGATATGGCTACACCTTC. As protein: CASSLQGGYGYTF.

This chain uses TRBV30 with TRBJ1-1, with 7 positions matching TRBD1. There are 19 residues in the CDR3. The V and J ends lost 8 bases and 5 bases, in that order; junction bases with no gene match: 29. CDR1 GTSNPN and CDR2 SVGIG come from the germline V gene (reference sequence). The CDR3 DNA follows: TGTGCCCTGCGGCACCTAGGGGGCGGAGAGGGGGCAATGGGGACTGAAGCTTTCTTT. Amino acid sequence: CALRHLGGGEGAMGTEAFF.